The TCR beta chain described here comes from a study of long-term antiretroviral therapy in people with HIV. Version v3.0 of the immunoSEQ assay ran at survey level. Data came from immunoSEQ multiplex PCR; TCRdb stores just in-frame clones and leaves some out. This table holds 24,000 or so clones, more than 85% found once. The sample was unsorted PBMCs, taken 7.6 years after starting antiretroviral therapy. The clonotype was recovered from a middle-aged woman with HIV.

The CDR3 DNA reads TGTGCCAGCAGTGCGCAGGGCCCCATGAACACTGAAGCTTTCTTT. This codes for CASSAQGPMNTEAFF. The gene calls are TRBV2 and TRBJ1-1, with D possibly matching TRBD1 (5 bases). There are 15 residues in the CDR3. The V end lost 4 bases, the J end lost 0 bases, and 12 bases lay between the germline ends. CDR1 and CDR2 (germline): SNHLY, FYNNEI.